The 4 T cell receptor beta chains below were found in one sample sequenced in a study of radiotherapy plus CTLA-4 blockade in lung cancer. Generated by immunoSEQ multiplex PCR, the TCRdb table keeps only in-frame clones and is missing some. The sample consists of tens of thousands of clones, less than 85% of them appearing once. This material consisted of peripheral blood, taken from a patient treated with radiotherapy plus ipilimumab. These TCRs come from a human donor with non-small cell lung cancer who had stable disease on radiotherapy plus ipilimumab.

The V call is TRBV28, the J call TRBJ1-3; a possible D gene is TRBD1 (5 bases). The CDR3 consists of 15 residues. V lost 7 bases and J 7 bases, leaving 20 bases between the germline ends. Germline V gene lookup returns CDR1 MDHEN and CDR2 SYDVKM. For the CDR3, the DNA is TGTGCCAGCAATCAGGGAGTGGCGGGAAGGAACACCATATATTTT. The encoded protein is CASNQGVAGRNTIYF.

In DNA, the CDR3 is TGTGCCATCTCCGGGCCTTACAGGGATGAGCAGTTCTTC. Translation: CAISGPYRDEQFF. The chain carries TRBV27 and TRBJ2-1, with D perhaps TRBD1 (6 bases). The CDR3 runs 13 residues. V dropped 10 bases and J dropped 8 bases, with 18 bases sitting between them. The V gene's germline CDR1 is MNHEY and CDR2 SMNVEV (reference sequence).

In nucleotides, the CDR3 is TGTGCCAGCAGCATCGCCCGAGCCGGTGGGGGCTACACCTTC. Its translation is CASSIARAGGGYTF. The V gene is TRBV5-5, the J gene TRBJ1-2; D remains unclear. The length of the CDR3 is 14 residues. V was cut by 4 bases and J by 8 bases, with 18 bases left in between. CDR1 SGHKS and CDR2 YYEKEE come from the germline V gene (reference sequence).

The chain couples TRBV4-1 to TRBJ2-1; the match to TRBD2 covers 8 bases. V was clipped by 1 base and J by 7 bases; unmatched bases: 6. Germline CDR1 MGHRA, CDR2 YSYEKL. The CDR3 contains 15 residues. The DNA for the CDR3 is TGCGCCAGCAGCCAAGTAGGGGTAGCGGGGAATGAGCAGTTCTTC. Its translation is CASSQVGVAGNEQFF.